The clone carrying this T cell receptor (beta chain) was counted many times. Its antigen is unknown. Researchers took RNA transcripts and amplified the TCR beta CDR3 regions from them. The primer set for the first-round RT-PCR of the TCR CDR3 was HTBI. MiXCR, run by TCRdb on the multiplex PCR reads, gives a single entry per CDR3 protein. The repertoire has about 600,000 distinct CDR3 sequences, roughly 15% of them found once; the top ten carry under 3.5%. The sample comes from a study of T cells in Graves' hyperthyroidism and ophthalmopathy. Background on the study: Peripheral blood draws took place at initial diagnosis, ahead of any treatment. Whole-study findings and limits: Most expanded thyroid clonotypes above 0.001 also appeared in blood.

The sequencing sample was made of blood. The sequence was obtained from a woman in her thirties or forties with Graves' ophthalmopathy.

Here the CDR3 DNA reads TGTGCCAGCATGAGGGCTGAAGCTTTCTTT. Translated, it gives CASMRAEAFF. The chain employs TRBV2 and TRBJ1-1; D ambiguous. V lost 7 bases, J lost 6 bases, and 6 bases lay in between. The CDR3 totals 10 residues. The germline CDR1 and CDR2 sequences are SNHLY and FYNNEI.